The 2 T cell receptor beta chains reported below all come from one sample, sequenced in a study of cytomegalovirus exposure and HLA in healthy donors. Primers included in the PCR were 60 Vbeta and 13 Jbeta primers. Measured with immunoSEQ multiplex PCR; TCRdb has only the in-frame clones, and not every one. The sample has fewer than 250,000 clones, around 90% seen once; the top ten hold 1% to 1.4%. Source material: PBMCs. The origin of the receptors is a boy between 2 and 10 years old in good health and CMV-seronegative.

The chain couples TRBV6-5 to TRBJ2-1, with 9 nucleotides matching TRBD2. The CDR3 spans 15 residues. Germline V gene sequence: CDR1 MNHEY, CDR2 SVGAGI. The V segment lost 4 bases and the J segment 3 bases; nucleotides outside the gene matches: 4. CDR3 in DNA: TGTGCCAGCAGTTCCGGGACTAGCCTCTACAATGAGCAGTTCTTC. It translates to CASSSGTSLYNEQFF.

This clone has only one observation. The J gene is TRBJ2-7, the V gene TRBV5-1; perhaps TRBD2 as D (5 bases). The ends were cut back, 0 bases at V and 2 bases at J, with 9 bases in the middle. CDR1 is SGHRS and CDR2 is YFSETQ in the germline V gene. The CDR3 sequence is 14 residues long. The CDR3 protein is CASSLGLGAYEQYF. As DNA, the CDR3 is TGCGCCAGCAGCTTGGGTCTGGGAGCCTACGAGCAGTACTTC.